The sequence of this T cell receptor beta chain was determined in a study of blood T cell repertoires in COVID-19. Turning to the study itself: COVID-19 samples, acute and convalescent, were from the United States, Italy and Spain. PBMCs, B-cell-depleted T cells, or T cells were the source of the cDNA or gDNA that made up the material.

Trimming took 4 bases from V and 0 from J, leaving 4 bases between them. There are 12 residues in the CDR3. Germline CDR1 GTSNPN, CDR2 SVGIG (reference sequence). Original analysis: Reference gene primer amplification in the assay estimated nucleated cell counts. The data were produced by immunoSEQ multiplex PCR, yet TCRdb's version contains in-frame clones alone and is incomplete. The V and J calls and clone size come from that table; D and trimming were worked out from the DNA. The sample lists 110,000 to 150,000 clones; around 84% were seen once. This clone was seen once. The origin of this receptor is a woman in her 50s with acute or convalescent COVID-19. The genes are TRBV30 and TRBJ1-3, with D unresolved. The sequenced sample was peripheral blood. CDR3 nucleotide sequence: TGTGCCTGGACAATCTCTGGAAACACCATATATTTT. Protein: CAWTISGNTIYF.